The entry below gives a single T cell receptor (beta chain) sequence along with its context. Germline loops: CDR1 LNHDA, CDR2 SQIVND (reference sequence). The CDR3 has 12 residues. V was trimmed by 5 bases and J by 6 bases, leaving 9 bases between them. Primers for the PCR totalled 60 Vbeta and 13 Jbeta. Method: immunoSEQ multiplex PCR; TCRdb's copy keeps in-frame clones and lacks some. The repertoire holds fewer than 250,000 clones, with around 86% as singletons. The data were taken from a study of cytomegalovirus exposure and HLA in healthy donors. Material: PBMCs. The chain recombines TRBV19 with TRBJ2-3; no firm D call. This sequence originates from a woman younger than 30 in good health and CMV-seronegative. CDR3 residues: CASSADGDTQYF. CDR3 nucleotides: TGTGCCAGTAGTGCCGACGGGGATACGCAGTATTTT.